This TCR beta chain derives from a study of PD-1 blockade in classical Hodgkin lymphoma (dated by TCRdb to between 2020 and 2021). Context from the whole study: Nivolumab dosing was 3 mg/kg intravenously every 2 weeks, continuing until either disease progression or unacceptable toxicity. A peripheral blood immune signature of response to PD-1 blockade in classical Hodgkin lymphoma was defined using TCR beta sequencing and CyTOF. The study at large found these results: CD4+ but not CD8+ TCR diversity rose significantly by C4D1 (p=0.0027 vs p=0.16), most apparent in complete responders (p=0.02). Newly diagnosed patients were reported to have lower baseline TCR diversity than healthy donors, and relapsed/refractory patients were reported to have lower baseline TCR diversity still. Diversity was lower in patients who began nivolumab less than 1 year after ASCT, so these patients were left out of later analyses to avoid confounding by immune reconstitution. The study was limited to a single clinical trial cohort, and causes of repertoire differences, possibly disease activity or prior therapy, remained undefined. Baseline diversity similar to that of newly diagnosed patients was observed in trial patients achieving complete response, whereas significantly lower diversity was observed in partial responders and progressors.

The time point label corresponds to: cycle 4 day 1 (C4D1), after less than 7 weeks of nivolumab. Every trial patient had relapsed following autologous stem cell transplantation, and prior brentuximab vedotin exposure was what differed among cohorts A, B and C. A Miltenyi CD4+ T cell isolation kit was used for magnetic negative selection to purify CD4+ T cells from thawed PBMCs. The trial cohort comprised 56 patients with relapsed/refractory classical Hodgkin lymphoma whose best overall responses were complete response, partial response or progressive disease. Single-agent nivolumab was administered to trial patients in the multi-cohort phase II CheckMate 205 trial. An independent review committee assessed best overall response by applying the 2007 International Working Group response criteria. PBMCs from the trial were collected at three points: immediately before nivolumab initiation (C1D1), and during therapy at cycle 2 day 1 and cycle 4 day 1. Peripheral blood was collected in 8 mL Vacutainer Cell Preparation Tubes, from which PBMCs were isolated by centrifugation and then cryopreserved. Purified CD4+ and CD8+ fractions were generated only in cases for which an additional PBMC sample was available. On LS columns in a quadroMACS separator, the magnetically labelled cells were depleted, and the flow-through was collected as the purified fraction.

Genomic DNA was isolated using the Qiagen DNeasy kit from unsorted PBMCs as well as from negatively selected CD4+ and CD8+ fractions. TCR beta CDR3 regions were subjected to amplification by immunoSEQ multiplex PCR with primers that anneal to V and J segments. A synthetic immune receptor repertoire was used to minimize amplification bias, and any residual bias was removed computationally once sequencing was done. The study's processing was this. Repertoire diversity was quantified as the Shannon entropy index using custom Python scripts. Unsorted, CD4+ and CD8+ repertoires were analyzed separately, except for combined analyses in which CD4+ and CD8+ sequences were merged in silico. Clonal expansion was defined as at least a 2-fold frequency increase after treatment relative to C1D1, with a pseudocount of 0.5 for undetected baseline clones. Singleton clones were defined as clones with 0 or 1 copy at C1D1, and non-singleton clones were defined as clones with 2 or more copies. Clones expanded in unsorted samples were labelled as CD4+, CD8+ or unknown by matching protein sequences in sorted samples from the same patient. Wilcoxon tests on paired samples were used to test changes in diversity from C1D1 to C4D1. As stored in TCRdb, this immuneACCESS dataset retains in-frame rearrangements with V and J assigned. A fraction of the clones does not appear; measured against another copy, unresolved V genes explain less than half of the discrepancy, and the remainder lacks a known reason. V and J calls and clone size follow that table, whereas D and trimming were derived from the DNA. The sample table contains 32,000 or so clones; only one count was recorded for around 83% of them. The top ten hold approximately 0.43% of the sample.

Trimming takes 1 base from V and 0 bases from J, and the germline ends sit 4 bases apart. Its CDR3 holds 15 amino acids, cysteine through phenylalanine. The only DNA kept is the CDR3, 45 bases in frame from the first base. CDR1 and CDR2, looked up from the germline V gene, are SGHTA and FQGTGA. Worth noting for this clone: Its cognate antigen has yet to be identified. No much larger clone is present one base from it, and per-base qualities are unavailable.

The source of this sequence is a human donor with classical Hodgkin lymphoma. The material sequenced was CD4+ T cells from blood, taken before the fourth cycle of nivolumab. This sequence uses TRBV7-3 and TRBJ2-6, with the D segment identity uncertain. The CDR3 protein is CASSLKDSGANVLTF. The sequenced DNA is TGTGCCAGCAGCTTAAAAGACTCTGGGGCCAACGTCCTGACTTTC. Joined to the reference TRBV7-3 and TRBJ2-6 proteins, this CDR3 gives the full variable domain: GAGVSQTPSNKVTEKGKYVELRCDPISGHTALYWYRQSLGQGPEFLIYFQGTGAADDSGLPNDRFFAVRPEGSVSTLKIQRTERGDSAVYLCASSLKDSGANVLTFGAGSRLTVL.